The 21 T cell receptor beta chains below were found in one sample sequenced in a study of tumor and adjacent non-tumor tissue in lung cancer. No cell sorting was done before RNA was extracted from the tissue. The normal lung tissue was taken more than 3 cm from the tumor edge. The library came from three nested PCR rounds adapted from ARM-PCR protocols. TCRdb re-called the multiplex PCR reads with MiXCR, one entry per CDR3 protein. The sample contains 80,000 or so distinct CDR3 sequences, roughly 80% of which appear only once. The material sequenced was distant non-tumor lung tissue. All receptors derive from a man between 60 and 75 years old with non-small cell lung cancer.

A word on this clonotype: Here the CDR3 omits its conserved ending phenylalanine or tryptophan, so a read error is the likely source. V and J are TRBV20-1 and TRBJ1-4; the D is unclear. The CDR3 length is 14 residues. Looked up from germline, CDR1 is DFQATT and CDR2 is SNEGSKA (reference sequence). With 3 bases removed from V and 3 bases from J, the gap between germline ends came to 11 bases. The CDR3 here is CSASDVISNEKLFL. As DNA, the CDR3 is TGCAGTGCTAGTGATGTAATTTCTAATGAAAAACTGTTTCTT.

As regards this clonotype: A read error is possible here, since a much larger clone lies one base away. The V gene is TRBV30, the J gene TRBJ1-2, with 7 bases matching TRBD1. The CDR3 is 13 residues long. The germline V gene has CDR1 GTSNPN and CDR2 SVGIG (reference sequence). CDR3 sequence reads: CARSVGRGYGYTF. The CDR3 nucleotides are TGTGCCAGGAGTGTCGGCAGGGGGTATGGCTACACCTTC. The whole variable domain, filled in from reference TRBV30 and TRBJ1-2, reads SQTIHQWPATLVQPVGSPLSLECTVEGTSNPNLYWYRQAAGRGLQLLFYSVGIGQISSEVPQNLSASRPQDRQFILSSKKLLLSDSGFYLCARSVGRGYGYTFGSGTRLTVV.

This chain links TRBV11-1 with TRBJ2-3; D is unclear. CDR3 length: 12 residues. Looked up from germline, CDR1 is SGHAT and CDR2 is FQDESV (reference sequence). Trimming cost V 6 bases and J 4 bases, with 8 bases left between them. As DNA, the CDR3 is TGTGCCAGCAGTCCTATACCAGATACGCAGTATTTT. Amino acid sequence: CASSPIPDTQYF.

A note on this clonotype: The CDR3 ends on some other residue instead of the conserved phenylalanine or tryptophan, so this is likely a read error. The limits of the CDR3 on the DNA are not certain, so only TCRdb's listed CDR3 is given. The CDR3 region is CASSLDSGQFL. The J gene is TRBJ1-6, the V gene TRBV5-8; TRBD1, the table's D call, was not compared with the DNA. Germline V gene data show CDR1 as SGHTS and CDR2 as YDEGEE. The CDR3 is 11 residues long, counting both termini.

As for this clonotype: In this CDR3 the conserved last residue, phenylalanine or tryptophan, is missing, so a read error is likely. The chain joins TRBV6-2 or TRBV6-3 to TRBJ1-5; D not resolved. Germline V gives CDR1 MNHEY, CDR2 SVGEGT. There are 14 residues in the CDR3. V lost 8 bases, J lost 0 bases, and 11 bases lay in between. The CDR3 reads CASEGIVSNQPQHL. In DNA, the CDR3 is TGTGCCAGCGAAGGGATTGTTAGCAATCAGCCCCAGCATTTA.

Remarks on this clonotype: The CDR3 carries no conserved terminal phenylalanine or tryptophan, so it likely arises from a read error. The chain is built from TRBV20-1 and TRBJ2-1, with 8 bases matching TRBD2. The V and J ends lost 2 bases and 8 bases, in that order; junction bases with no gene match: 8. CDR3 length: 14 residues. Germline CDR1 is DFQATT and CDR2 is SNEGSKA (reference sequence). This chain's CDR3 is CSARLSSGTDEQFL. CDR3 bases: TGCAGTGCTAGACTCAGTAGCGGGACGGATGAGCAGTTCCTC.

Details on this clonotype: Since a much larger clone is just one base distant, this may be a read error. The chain uses TRBV6-2 or TRBV6-3 and TRBJ2-3, with a tentative D call TRBD1 (5 bases). CDR3 length equals 17 residues. Germline values: CDR1 MNHEY, CDR2 SVGEGT. Trimming took 1 base from V and 1 from J, leaving 15 bases between them. Here the CDR3 DNA reads TGTGCCAGCAGTTACTTGACAGCCAGGCGCGGCACAGATACGCAGTATTTT. It specifies CASSYLTARRGTDTQYF.

In regard to this clonotype: The junction differs from germline at one of its ends, possibly a read error. The gene calls are TRBV6-5 and TRBJ2-7; perhaps TRBD1 as D (6 bases). Germline CDR1 MNHEY, CDR2 SVGAGI. CDR3 length equals 16 residues. CDR3 bases: TGTGCCAGCAGTTACTCGGGTATTGGACAGAGCTACAAGCAGTATTTC. Translation: CASSYSGIGQSYKQYF.

A word on this clonotype: This clone may be a read error of a much larger clone one base away. V usage is TRBV6-2 or TRBV6-3 and J usage is TRBJ1-2; D is possibly TRBD1 (6 bases). Per germline, CDR1 MNHEY and CDR2 SVGEGT. This CDR3 region has 12 residues. The CDR3 sequence: CASVDSPWGYIF. The CDR3 nucleotides read TGTGCCAGCGTGGACAGTCCCTGGGGCTACATCTTC.

Within the sample, this clonotype is large (0.1 to 1%). CDR3 residues: CASSYRTGLTYEQYF. In DNA form, the CDR3 reads TGTGCCAGCAGCTATCGGACTGGATTAACCTACGAGCAGTACTTC. The chain has TRBV11-3 and TRBJ2-7, with a weak D call TRBD2 (5 bases). The CDR3 spans 15 residues. Trimming left V 4 bases short and J 2 bases short, with 15 bases between. CDR1 and CDR2 from the germline V gene are SGHNT and YENEEA.

On this clonotype: Its ends do not fully match the called genes, so a read error is possible. V usage is TRBV14 and J usage is TRBJ2-3, with a possible D match to TRBD2 (5 bases). Germline CDR1 is SGHDN and CDR2 is FVKESK. This CDR3 region has 16 residues. The DNA for the CDR3 is TGTGCCAGCAACCAAAGACGTCGGTCTAGCACAGATCCGCAGTATTTT. This codes for CASNQRRRSSTDPQYF.

This clonotype appeared a few times. The missing conserved phenylalanine or tryptophan at the end of this CDR3 makes a read error likely. This rearrangement joins TRBV11-3 to TRBJ2-2; TRBD2 might be the D (5 bases). This CDR3 has 18 amino acids. Looked up from germline, CDR1 is SGHNT and CDR2 is YENEEA. CDR3 in DNA: TGTGCCAGCAGCTCCCGGGGAGCAGGAGGATACAGAGCCGGTGAGCTGTTTTCT. Encoded protein: CASSSRGAGGYRAGELFS.

Points on this clonotype: A junction boundary mismatches the germline segment, possibly from a read error. The rearrangement joins TRBV6-1 to TRBJ2-1; possibly TRBD2 for D (5 bases). The CDR3 sequence is 15 residues long. Germline CDR1 is MNHNS and CDR2 is SASEGT. The CDR3: CVSSGTTAEADEQFF. DNA of the CDR3: TGTGTCAGCAGTGGAACAACGGCGGAAGCGGATGAGCAGTTCTTC.

Comments on this clonotype: It may be a read error: a sequence one base away is much more abundant. The CDR3 DNA is TGTGTCAGCAGCCGGGACGAGGAGGGTGGCTACACCTTC. Translated: CVSSRDEEGGYTF. V gene TRBV5-4 combines with J gene TRBJ1-2, with a tentative D call TRBD1 (5 bases). This CDR3 contains 13 residues. The germline CDR1 and CDR2 sequences are SGHNT and YYREEE (reference sequence).

As for this clonotype: A junction boundary mismatches the germline segment, possibly from a read error. This chain connects TRBV12-3 or TRBV12-4 to TRBJ1-1, with a tentative D call TRBD1 (6 bases). The CDR3 is made up of 14 amino acids. CDR3 in DNA: TGTGTCAGCAGTTGGCAGGGGAAGAACACAGAAGCTTTCTTT. Protein: CVSSWQGKNTEAFF.

V is TRBV11-2 and J is TRBJ2-1, with TRBD1 matching over 9 bases. The J call may not be correct, given that the DNA end is closer to TRBJ2-4. The CDR3 spans 15 residues. Germline CDR1 reads SGHAT; CDR2 reads FQNNGV. The DNA of the CDR3 is TGTGCCAGCAGGCAAGACGGACAGGGGTACAATGATCAGTACTTC. Translation: CASRQDGQGYNDQYF.

As to this clonotype: The CDR3 does not close with the conserved phenylalanine or tryptophan, likely indicating a read error. The chain recombines TRBV11-2 with TRBJ2-5, with 7 bases aligning to TRBD1. The germline V gene has CDR1 SGHAT and CDR2 FQNNGV. The CDR3 sequence is 13 residues long. The CDR3 region is CTSNSTGEGTQYL. CDR3 in DNA: TGTACCAGCAACTCTACAGGGGAAGGGACCCAGTACTTG.

This chain links TRBV11-2 with TRBJ2-3; 10 bases match TRBD2. The CDR3 is 14 amino acids. Germline V gene sequence: CDR1 SGHAT, CDR2 FQNNGV. Here the CDR3 DNA reads TGTGTCAGTAGCTATATAGCGGGGGGCGTTCAGCAGTATTTT. The encoded protein is CVSSYIAGGVQQYF.

The V call is TRBV29-1, the J call TRBJ1-2; weak D call: TRBD1 (5 bases). V was shortened by 7 bases and J by 8 bases, with 23 bases between the two germline ends. CDR3 size: 14 residues. Germline lookup yields CDR1 SQVTM and CDR2 ANQGSEA. As DNA, the CDR3 is TGCAGCGCTGATAGGTCAGGGATTCGCTACGGCTACACCTTC. Its protein is CSADRSGIRYGYTF.

This clonotype has ten or more counts. The chain links TRBV7-9 to TRBJ2-7, with D unresolved. CDR3 length: 14 amino acids. Germline CDR1 SEHNR, CDR2 FQNEAQ (reference sequence). Trimming pared 1 base from V and 3 bases from J, leaving 10 bases between. CDR3 nucleotide sequence: TGTGCCAGCAGCTTAGTAGATGCCGACTACGAGCAGTACTTC. Translating it yields CASSLVDADYEQYF.

A word on this clonotype: The junction differs from germline at one of its ends, possibly a read error. The gene calls are TRBV5-5 and TRBJ1-4; D not resolved. The CDR3 length is 14 residues. The germline gives CDR1 SGHKS, CDR2 YYEKEE (reference sequence). The CDR3 DNA is TGTACCAGCAGCTTGGAAAGGGTAGTCCAAAACCTGTTTTTT. Protein sequence: CTSSLERVVQNLFF.